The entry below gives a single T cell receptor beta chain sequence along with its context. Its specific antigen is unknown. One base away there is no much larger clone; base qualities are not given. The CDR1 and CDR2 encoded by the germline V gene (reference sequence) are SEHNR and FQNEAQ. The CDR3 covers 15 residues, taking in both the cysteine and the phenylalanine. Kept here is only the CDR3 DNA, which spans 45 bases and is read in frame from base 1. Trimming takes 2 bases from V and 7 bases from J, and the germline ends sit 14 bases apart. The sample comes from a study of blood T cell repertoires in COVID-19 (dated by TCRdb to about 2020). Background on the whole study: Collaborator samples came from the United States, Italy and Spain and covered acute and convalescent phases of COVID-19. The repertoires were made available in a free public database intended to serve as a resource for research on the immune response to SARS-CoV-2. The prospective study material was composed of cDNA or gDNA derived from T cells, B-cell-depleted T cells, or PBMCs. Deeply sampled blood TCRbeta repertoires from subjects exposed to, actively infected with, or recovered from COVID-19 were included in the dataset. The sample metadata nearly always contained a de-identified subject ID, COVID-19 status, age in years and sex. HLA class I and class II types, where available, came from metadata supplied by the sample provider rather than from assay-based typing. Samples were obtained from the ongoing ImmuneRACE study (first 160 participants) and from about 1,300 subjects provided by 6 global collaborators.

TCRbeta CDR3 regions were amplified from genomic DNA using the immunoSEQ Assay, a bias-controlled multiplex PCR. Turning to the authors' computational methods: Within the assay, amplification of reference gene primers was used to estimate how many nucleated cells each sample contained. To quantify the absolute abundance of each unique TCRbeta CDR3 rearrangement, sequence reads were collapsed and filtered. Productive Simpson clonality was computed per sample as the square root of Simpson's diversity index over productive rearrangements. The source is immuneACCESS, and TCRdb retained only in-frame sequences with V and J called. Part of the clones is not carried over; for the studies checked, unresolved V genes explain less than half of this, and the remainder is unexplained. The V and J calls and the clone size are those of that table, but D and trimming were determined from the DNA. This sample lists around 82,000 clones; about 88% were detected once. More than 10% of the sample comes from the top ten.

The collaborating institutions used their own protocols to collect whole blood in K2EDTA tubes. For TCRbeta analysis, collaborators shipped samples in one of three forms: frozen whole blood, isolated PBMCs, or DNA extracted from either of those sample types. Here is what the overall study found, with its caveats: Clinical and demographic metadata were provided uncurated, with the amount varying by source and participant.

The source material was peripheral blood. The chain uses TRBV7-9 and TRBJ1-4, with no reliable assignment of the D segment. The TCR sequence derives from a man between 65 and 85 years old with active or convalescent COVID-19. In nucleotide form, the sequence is TGTGCCAGCAGCTTACCCCTCTCGGGGAGTGAAAAACTGTTTTTT. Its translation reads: CASSLPLSGSEKLFF.